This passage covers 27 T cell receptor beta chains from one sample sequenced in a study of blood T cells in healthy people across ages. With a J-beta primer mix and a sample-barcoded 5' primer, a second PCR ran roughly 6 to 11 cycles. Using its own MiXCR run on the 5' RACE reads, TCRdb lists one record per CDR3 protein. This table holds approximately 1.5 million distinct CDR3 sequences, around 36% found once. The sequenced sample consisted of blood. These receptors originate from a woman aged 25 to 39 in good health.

The DNA for the CDR3 is TGTGCCAGCAAGACAGGGGTTCGGGAGCAGTACTTC. Encoded protein: CASKTGVREQYF. V and J are TRBV27 and TRBJ2-5; 8 nucleotides match TRBD1. This CDR3 has 12 residues. V was clipped by 7 bases and J by 11 bases; unmatched bases: 9. CDR1 and CDR2 (germline): MNHEY, SMNVEV (reference sequence).

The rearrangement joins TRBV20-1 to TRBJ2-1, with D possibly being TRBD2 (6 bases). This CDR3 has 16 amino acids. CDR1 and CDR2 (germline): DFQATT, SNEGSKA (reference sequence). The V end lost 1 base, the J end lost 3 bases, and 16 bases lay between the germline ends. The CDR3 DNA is TGCAGTGCTAGAGCACGATCAGCGGGTTTCTACAATGAGCAGTTCTTC. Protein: CSARARSAGFYNEQFF.

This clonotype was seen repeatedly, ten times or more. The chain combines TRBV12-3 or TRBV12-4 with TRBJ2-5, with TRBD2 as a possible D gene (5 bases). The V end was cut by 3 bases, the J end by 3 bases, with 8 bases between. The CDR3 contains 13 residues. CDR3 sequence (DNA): TGTGCCAGCAGTTTCTCGGGAAAAGAGACCCAGTACTTC. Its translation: CASSFSGKETQYF.

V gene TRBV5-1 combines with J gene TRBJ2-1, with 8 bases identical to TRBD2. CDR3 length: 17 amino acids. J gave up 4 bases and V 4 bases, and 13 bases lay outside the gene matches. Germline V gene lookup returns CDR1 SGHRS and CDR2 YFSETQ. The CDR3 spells CASSLRTSLWEYNEQFF. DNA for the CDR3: TGCGCCAGCAGCCTACGGACTAGCCTGTGGGAATACAATGAGCAGTTCTTC.

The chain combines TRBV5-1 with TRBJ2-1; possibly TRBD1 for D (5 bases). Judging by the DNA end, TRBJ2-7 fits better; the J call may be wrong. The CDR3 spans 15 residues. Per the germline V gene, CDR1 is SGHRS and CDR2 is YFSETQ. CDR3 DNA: TGCGCCAGCGGTCCTGGGGCTCCCACCTACAATGAGCAGTACTTC. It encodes CASGPGAPTYNEQYF.

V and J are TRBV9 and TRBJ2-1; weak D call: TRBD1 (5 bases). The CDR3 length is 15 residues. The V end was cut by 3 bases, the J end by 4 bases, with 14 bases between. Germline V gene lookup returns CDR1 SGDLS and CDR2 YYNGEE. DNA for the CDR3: TGTGCCAGCAGCGGCCCTCCAGGGCAGTACAATGAGCAGTTCTTC. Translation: CASSGPPGQYNEQFF. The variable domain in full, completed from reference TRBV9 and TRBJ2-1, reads DSGVTQTPKHLITATGQRVTLRCSPRSGDLSVYWYQQSLDQGLQFLIQYYNGEERAKGNILERFSAQQFPDLHSELNLSSLELGDSALYFCASSGPPGQYNEQFFGPGTRLTVL.

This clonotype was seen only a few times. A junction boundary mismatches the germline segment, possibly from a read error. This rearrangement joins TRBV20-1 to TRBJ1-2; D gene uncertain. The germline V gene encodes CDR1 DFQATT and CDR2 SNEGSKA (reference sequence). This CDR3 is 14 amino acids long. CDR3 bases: TGCGGTGCTAGCGACCATCGGAGCCAGGCTGGCTACACCTTC. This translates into CGASDHRSQAGYTF.

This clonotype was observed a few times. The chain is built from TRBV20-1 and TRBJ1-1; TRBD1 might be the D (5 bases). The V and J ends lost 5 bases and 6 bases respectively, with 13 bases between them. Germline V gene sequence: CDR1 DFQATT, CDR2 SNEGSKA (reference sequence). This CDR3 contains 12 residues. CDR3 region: CSALGTASEAFF. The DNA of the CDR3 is TGCAGTGCTCTCGGGACTGCCTCTGAAGCTTTCTTT.

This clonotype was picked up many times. CDR3 in amino acids: CSVAGAGDEQFF. The CDR3 DNA sequence: TGCAGCGTAGCGGGAGCGGGCGATGAGCAGTTCTTC. V gene TRBV29-1 combines with J gene TRBJ2-1, with 8 bases matching TRBD2. Germline lookup yields CDR1 SQVTM and CDR2 ANQGSEA. Trimming removed 6 bases from V and 8 bases from J; junction bases left unmatched: 6. The CDR3 extends over 12 amino acids.

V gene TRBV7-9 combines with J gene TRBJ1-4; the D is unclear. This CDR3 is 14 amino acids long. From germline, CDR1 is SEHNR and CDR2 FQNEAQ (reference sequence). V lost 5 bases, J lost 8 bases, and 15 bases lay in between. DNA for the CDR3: TGTGCCAGCAGCGATACTGACACAGCAGAAAAACTGTTTTTT. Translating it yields CASSDTDTAEKLFF.

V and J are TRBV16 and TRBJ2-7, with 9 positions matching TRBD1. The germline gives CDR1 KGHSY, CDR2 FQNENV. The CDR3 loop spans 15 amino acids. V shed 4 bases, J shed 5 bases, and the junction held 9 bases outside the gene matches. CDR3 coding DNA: TGTGCCAGCAGCCGCGCGGGACAGGGACTCCACGAGCAGTACTTC. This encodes CASSRAGQGLHEQYF. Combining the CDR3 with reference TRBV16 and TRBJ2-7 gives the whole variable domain GEEVAQTPKHLVRGEGQKAKLYCAPIKGHSYVFWYQQVLKNEFKFLISFQNENVFDETGMPKERFSAKCLPNSPCSLEIQATKLEDSAVYFCASSRAGQGLHEQYFGPGTRLTVT.

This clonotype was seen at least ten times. CDR3 loop: CASSFGLISETQYF. Written as DNA, the CDR3 is TGTGCCAGCAGCTTCGGACTTATATCGGAGACCCAGTACTTC. The chain has TRBV5-5 and TRBJ2-5; possible D gene TRBD2, 5 bases. The germline V gene has CDR1 SGHKS and CDR2 YYEKEE (reference sequence). V was pared by 2 bases and J by 5 bases, with 13 bases between. This CDR3 has 14 residues.

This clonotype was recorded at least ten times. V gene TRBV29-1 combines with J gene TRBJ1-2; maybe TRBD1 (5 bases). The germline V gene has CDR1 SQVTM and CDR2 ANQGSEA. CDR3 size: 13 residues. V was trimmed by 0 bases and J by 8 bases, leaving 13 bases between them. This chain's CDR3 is CSVEDEGFGGYTF. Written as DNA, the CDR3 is TGCAGCGTTGAAGACGAGGGGTTCGGGGGCTACACCTTC.

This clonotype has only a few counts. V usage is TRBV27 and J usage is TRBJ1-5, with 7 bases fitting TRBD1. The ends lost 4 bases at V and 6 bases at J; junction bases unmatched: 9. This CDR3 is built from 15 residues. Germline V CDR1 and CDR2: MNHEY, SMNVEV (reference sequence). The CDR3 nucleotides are TGTGCCAGCAGTTACCTCGGGACAGCTAGTCAGCCCCAGCATTTT. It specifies CASSYLGTASQPQHF.

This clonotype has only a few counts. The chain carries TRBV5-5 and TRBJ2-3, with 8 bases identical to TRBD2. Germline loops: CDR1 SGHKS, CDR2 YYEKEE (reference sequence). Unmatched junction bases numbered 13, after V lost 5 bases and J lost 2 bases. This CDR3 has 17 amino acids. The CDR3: CASRSRVSGALTDTQYF. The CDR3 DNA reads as TGTGCCAGCAGATCTCGGGTTAGCGGGGCCCTCACAGATACGCAGTATTTT.

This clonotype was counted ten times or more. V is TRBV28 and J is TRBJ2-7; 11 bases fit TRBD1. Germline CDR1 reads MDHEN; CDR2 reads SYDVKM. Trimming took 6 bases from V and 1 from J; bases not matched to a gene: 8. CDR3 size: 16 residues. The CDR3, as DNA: TGTGCCAGCAGCAATTTTGGGACAGGGGGGTCCTACGAGCAGTACTTC. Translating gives CASSNFGTGGSYEQYF.

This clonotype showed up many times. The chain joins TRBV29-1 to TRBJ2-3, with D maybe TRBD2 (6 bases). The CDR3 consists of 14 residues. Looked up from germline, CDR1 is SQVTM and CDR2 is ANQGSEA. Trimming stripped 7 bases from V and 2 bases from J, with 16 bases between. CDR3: CSAQKRTITDTQYF. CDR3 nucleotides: TGCAGCGCCCAAAAGCGGACTATCACAGATACGCAGTATTTT.

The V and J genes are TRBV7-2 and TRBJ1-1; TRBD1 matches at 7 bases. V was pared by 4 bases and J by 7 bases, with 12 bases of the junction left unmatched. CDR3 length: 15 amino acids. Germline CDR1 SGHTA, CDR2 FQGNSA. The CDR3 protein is CASSSPGRGTGEAFF. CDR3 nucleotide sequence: TGTGCCAGCAGCTCCCCGGGCAGGGGGACGGGTGAAGCTTTCTTT. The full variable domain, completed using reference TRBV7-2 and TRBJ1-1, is GAGVSQSPSNKVTEKGKDVELRCDPISGHTALYWYRQSLGQGLEFLIYFQGNSAPDKSGLPSDRFSAERTGGSVSTLTIQRTQQEDSAVYLCASSSPGRGTGEAFFGQGTRLTVV.

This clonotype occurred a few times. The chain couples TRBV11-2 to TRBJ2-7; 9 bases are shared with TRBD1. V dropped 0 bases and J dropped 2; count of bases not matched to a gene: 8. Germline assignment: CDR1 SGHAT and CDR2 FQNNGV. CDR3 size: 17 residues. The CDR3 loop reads CASSLEWTGERAYEQYF. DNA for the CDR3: TGTGCCAGCAGCTTAGAATGGACAGGGGAAAGGGCCTACGAGCAGTACTTC.

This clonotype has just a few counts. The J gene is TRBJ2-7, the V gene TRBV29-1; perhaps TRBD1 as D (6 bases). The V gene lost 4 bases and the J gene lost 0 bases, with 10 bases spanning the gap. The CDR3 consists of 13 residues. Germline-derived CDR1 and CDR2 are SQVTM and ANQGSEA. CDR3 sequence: CSVAAGASYEQYF. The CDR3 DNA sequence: TGCAGCGTTGCCGCAGGGGCCTCCTACGAGCAGTACTTC.

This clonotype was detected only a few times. CDR3 loop: CASSLSAERYYNEQFF. The CDR3 nucleotides read TGTGCCAGCAGCTTATCTGCGGAGCGGTACTACAATGAGCAGTTCTTC. The chain combines TRBV11-2 with TRBJ2-1, with D perhaps matching TRBD2 (5 bases). The V end lost 2 bases, the J end lost 3 bases, and 14 bases lay between the germline ends. The germline gives CDR1 SGHAT, CDR2 FQNNGV. The CDR3 has 16 residues.

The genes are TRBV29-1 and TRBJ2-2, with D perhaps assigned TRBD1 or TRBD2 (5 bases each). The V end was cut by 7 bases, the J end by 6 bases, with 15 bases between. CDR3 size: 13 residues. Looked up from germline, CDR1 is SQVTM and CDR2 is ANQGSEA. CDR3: CSARGDLAGELFF. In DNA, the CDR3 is TGCAGCGCAAGAGGGGATTTAGCCGGGGAGCTGTTTTTT.

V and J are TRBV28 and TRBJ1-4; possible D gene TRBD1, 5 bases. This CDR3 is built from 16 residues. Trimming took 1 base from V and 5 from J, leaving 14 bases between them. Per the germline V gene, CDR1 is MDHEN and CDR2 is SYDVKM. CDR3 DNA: TGTGCCAGCAGTTTATACACCGGGACCGAAAATGAAAAACTGTTTTTT. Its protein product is CASSLYTGTENEKLFF. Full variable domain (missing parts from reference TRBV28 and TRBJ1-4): DVKVTQSSRYLVKRTGEKVFLECVQDMDHENMFWYRQDPGLGLRLIYFSYDVKMKEKGDIPEGYSVSREKKERFSLILESASTNQTSMYLCASSLYTGTENEKLFFGSGTQLSVL.

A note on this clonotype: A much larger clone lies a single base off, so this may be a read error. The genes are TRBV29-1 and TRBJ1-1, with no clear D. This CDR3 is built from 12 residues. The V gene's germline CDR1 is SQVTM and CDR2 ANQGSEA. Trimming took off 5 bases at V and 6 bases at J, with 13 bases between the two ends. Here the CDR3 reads CSVLFMGPEAFF. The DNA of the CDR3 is TGCAGCGTTCTCTTTATGGGCCCTGAAGCTTTCTTT.

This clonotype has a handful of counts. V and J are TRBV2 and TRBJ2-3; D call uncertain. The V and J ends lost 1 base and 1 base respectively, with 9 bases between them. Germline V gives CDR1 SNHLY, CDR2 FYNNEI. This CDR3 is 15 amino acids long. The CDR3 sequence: CASSEGPAGTDTQYF. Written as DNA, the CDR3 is TGTGCCAGCAGTGAAGGTCCGGCGGGCACAGATACGCAGTATTTT.

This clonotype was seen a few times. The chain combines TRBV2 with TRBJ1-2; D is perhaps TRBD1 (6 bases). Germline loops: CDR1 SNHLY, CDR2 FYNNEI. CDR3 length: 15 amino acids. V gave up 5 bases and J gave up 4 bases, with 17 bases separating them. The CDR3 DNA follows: TGTGCCAGCAGTAAGAGAGGGGGGGCAGGCTATGGCTACACCTTC. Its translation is CASSKRGGAGYGYTF.

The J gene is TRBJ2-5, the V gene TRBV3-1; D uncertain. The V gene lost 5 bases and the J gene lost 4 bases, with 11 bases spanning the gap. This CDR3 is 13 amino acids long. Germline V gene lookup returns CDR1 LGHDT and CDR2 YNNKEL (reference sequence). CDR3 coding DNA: TGTGCCAGCAGCGGAAAAACCCGAGAGACCCAGTACTTC. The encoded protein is CASSGKTRETQYF.